Each of the 24 T cell receptor beta chains below was sequenced from the same sample in a study of blood T cell repertoires in COVID-19. Assay used: immunoSEQ multiplex PCR; TCRdb lists only in-frame clones, some missing. The data contain around 260,000 clones, approximately 90% of them singletons. Sequenced: peripheral blood. All receptors come from a young man with acute or convalescent COVID-19.

This clone appeared many times. The chain recombines TRBV2 with TRBJ1-2, with 10 bases identical to TRBD1. This CDR3 contains 11 residues. CDR1 and CDR2 from the germline V gene are SNHLY and FYNNEI. V lost 5 bases and J lost 13; bases outside the gene matches: 4. CDR3 sequence: CASSMGTGVTF. In nucleotides, the CDR3 is TGTGCCAGCAGTATGGGGACAGGGGTCACCTTC.

The chain carries TRBV3-1 (or the pseudogene TRBV3-2) and TRBJ1-5; TRBD1 is a possible D gene (6 bases). Trimming took 8 bases from V and 3 from J, leaving 14 bases between them. There are 14 residues in the CDR3. Germline V lookup: CDR1 LGHDT, CDR2 YNNKEL (reference sequence). CDR3 sequence reads: CASGTPYDNQPQHF. Here the CDR3 DNA reads TGTGCCAGCGGGACACCTTATGACAATCAGCCCCAGCATTTT.

This chain connects TRBV5-5 to TRBJ1-5, with a possible D match to TRBD1 (5 bases). The CDR3 totals 16 residues. CDR1 and CDR2 from the germline V gene are SGHKS and YYEKEE (reference sequence). Deletions cut 4 bases from V and 3 bases from J, with 17 bases between. The CDR3 sequence: CASSPLGGTNNQPQHF. The CDR3 bases are TGTGCCAGCAGCCCCCTCGGGGGAACGAACAATCAGCCCCAGCATTTT.

The chain employs TRBV14 and TRBJ1-6; the D gene is possibly TRBD1 (6 bases). This CDR3 region has 15 residues. The V end lost 5 bases, the J end lost 5 bases, and 13 bases lay between the germline ends. Germline values: CDR1 SGHDN, CDR2 FVKESK. The CDR3, as DNA: TGTGCCAGCAGCTCCGGGACACACAATAATTCACCCCTCCACTTT. It encodes CASSSGTHNNSPLHF.

The rearrangement links TRBV6-6 to TRBJ1-2; D remains ambiguous. Germline V gives CDR1 MNHNY, CDR2 SVGAGI (reference sequence). This CDR3 spans 11 amino acids. The V end was cut by 6 bases, the J end by 5 bases, with 7 bases between. Here the CDR3 reads CASRAGYGYTF. CDR3 nucleotide sequence: TGTGCCAGCAGAGCCGGGTATGGCTACACCTTC.

The V and J genes are TRBV21-1 and TRBJ2-2; the D call in the table, TRBD2, was not verified against the DNA. TRBV21-1 is described as a pseudogene. This CDR3 has 17 residues. Here the CDR3 DNA reads TGTGCCAGCAGCACAGGGACTAGCGGGGCAAACACCGGGGAGCTGTTTTTT. Protein sequence: CASSTGTSGANTGELFF.

The CDR3 loop is CASSPPTLARGGVETQYF. The CDR3 bases are TGCGCCAGCAGCCCTCCCACCCTAGCGCGCGGGGGGGTGGAGACCCAGTACTTC. The rearrangement links TRBV5-1 to TRBJ2-5; TRBD2 matches at 9 bases. Germline CDR1 is SGHRS and CDR2 is YFSETQ. The CDR3 loop spans 18 amino acids. Trimming cost V 4 bases and J 5 bases; bases outside gene matches: 18.

The chain carries TRBV19 and TRBJ2-5; TRBD2 agrees at 10 bases. The V segment lost 6 bases and the J segment 5 bases; nucleotides outside the gene matches: 12. In germline, CDR1 is LNHDA, CDR2 SQIVND (reference sequence). The CDR3 runs to 16 residues. The DNA of the CDR3 is TGTGCCAGTAGGTCCCCGGCTAGCGGGGGTGGGGAGACCCAGTACTTC. Translation gives CASRSPASGGGETQYF.

V usage is TRBV28 and J usage is TRBJ2-7; TRBD2 matches at 12 bases. With 5 bases clipped from V and 6 bases from J, the junction kept 11 bases outside the gene matches. Germline V CDR1 and CDR2: MDHEN, SYDVKM. This CDR3 has 16 residues. DNA for the CDR3: TGTGCCAGCAGTGCCCCGACTAGCGGGAGAGGAGGCGAGCAGTACTTC. Translated: CASSAPTSGRGGEQYF.

The V gene is TRBV6-4, the J gene TRBJ2-2; a weak D match, TRBD2 (5 bases). Germline CDR1 and CDR2: MRHNA and SNTAGT. V shed 6 bases and J shed 0 bases, with 20 bases lying between them. The CDR3 runs 18 residues. The CDR3 DNA reads TGTGCCAGCAGCCTACAGTCAACCGGGGTCGCGAACACCGGGGAGCTGTTTTTT. Amino acids: CASSLQSTGVANTGELFF.

V and J are TRBV19 and TRBJ2-1; a possible D gene is TRBD1 (5 bases). The germline CDR1 and CDR2 sequences are LNHDA and SQIVND (reference sequence). Trimming left V 5 bases short and J 0 bases short, with 8 bases between. CDR3 length: 14 amino acids. The chain's CDR3 is CASSFRASYNEQFF. CDR3 DNA sequence: TGTGCCAGTAGTTTCAGGGCCTCCTACAATGAGCAGTTCTTC.

The chain has TRBV11-2 and TRBJ2-1; TRBD2 agrees at 8 bases. The CDR3 spans 14 residues. Germline V gene data show CDR1 as SGHAT and CDR2 as FQNNGV. V lost 6 bases to trimming and J lost 8 bases; unmatched junction nucleotides: 9. The CDR3 DNA reads as TGTGCCAGCAGTCTGGCGGGAGGTATGGATGAGCAGTTCTTC. It encodes CASSLAGGMDEQFF. Together with reference TRBV11-2 and TRBJ2-1, the CDR3 gives the full variable domain: EAGVAQSPRYKIIEKRQSVAFWCNPISGHATLYWYQQILGQGPKLLIQFQNNGVVDDSQLPKDRFSAERLKGVDSTLKIQPAKLEDSAVYLCASSLAGGMDEQFFGPGTRLTVL.

The chain recombines TRBV5-5 with TRBJ2-1; no reliable D call. This CDR3 comprises 11 residues. V was cut by 4 bases and J by 8 bases, with 7 bases left in between. CDR1 SGHKS and CDR2 YYEKEE come from the germline V gene (reference sequence). The CDR3: CASSPSDEQFF. The CDR3 DNA is TGTGCCAGCAGCCCATCGGATGAGCAGTTCTTC.

The V and J genes are TRBV28 and TRBJ1-5; TRBD1 matches at 9 bases. CDR3 length: 16 residues. Per germline, CDR1 MDHEN and CDR2 SYDVKM. Unmatched junction bases numbered 13, after V lost 10 bases and J lost 3 bases. DNA of the CDR3: TGTGCCATCCAGCCAGGACAGGGGATTGCCAATCAGCCCCAGCATTTT. It specifies CAIQPGQGIANQPQHF.

The V call is TRBV27, the J call TRBJ2-3; TRBD2 matches 9 bases. The CDR3 covers 15 residues. From germline, CDR1 is MNHEY and CDR2 SMNVEV (reference sequence). V lost 3 bases and J lost 5; bases outside the gene matches: 6. The CDR3 coding sequence is TGTGCCAGCAGTTTGGGCGGGAGGGTAAAAGATACGCAGTATTTT. Amino acid sequence: CASSLGGRVKDTQYF.

This chain uses TRBV5-5 with TRBJ2-5; 7 bases line up with TRBD2. The germline V gene encodes CDR1 SGHKS and CDR2 YYEKEE (reference sequence). CDR3 length: 14 residues. Trimming removed 3 bases from V and 5 bases from J; junction bases left unmatched: 7. CDR3 DNA sequence: TGTGCCAGCAGCTCCGGACTAGTTGAGGAGACCCAGTACTTC. Translated, it gives CASSSGLVEETQYF. Full variable domain (remainder filled in from reference TRBV5-5 and TRBJ2-5): DAGVTQSPTHLIKTRGQQVTLRCSPISGHKSVSWYQQVLGQGPQFIFQYYEKEERGRGNFPDRFSARQFPNYSSELNVNALLLGDSALYLCASSSGLVEETQYFGPGTRLLVL.

This clone has a handful of counts. This sequence joins TRBV19 and TRBJ1-5; no reliable D call. CDR1 LNHDA and CDR2 SQIVND come from the germline V gene (reference sequence). The CDR3 runs 13 residues. The V end was cut by 5 bases, the J end by 4 bases, with 9 bases between. The CDR3, as DNA: TGTGCCAGTAGTTTATTTATAAATCAGCCCCAGCATTTT. Protein sequence: CASSLFINQPQHF.

The chain has TRBV5-6 and TRBJ2-7, with D perhaps matching TRBD2 (6 bases). With 3 bases removed from V and 2 bases from J, the gap between germline ends came to 21 bases. The germline gives CDR1 SGHDT, CDR2 YYEEEE. This CDR3 has 17 amino acids. Written as DNA, the CDR3 is TGTGCCAGCAGCTCGGATGCCCGGGGGAGGCTTACCTACGAGCAGTACTTC. Translating gives CASSSDARGRLTYEQYF.

The rearrangement joins TRBV28 to TRBJ2-7; weak D call: TRBD2 (6 bases). The CDR3 is 15 residues long. V was trimmed by 6 bases and J by 7 bases, leaving 22 bases between them. In germline, CDR1 is MDHEN, CDR2 SYDVKM. CDR3 region: CASSRVGTAEWEQYF. For the CDR3, the DNA is TGTGCCAGCAGCCGAGTGGGGACTGCCGAGTGGGAGCAGTACTTC.

With regard to this clone: One junction end does not reproduce the germline sequence, and a read error may be involved. The chain employs TRBV7-7 and TRBJ2-7, with TRBD2 matching 12 bases. CDR1 and CDR2 from the germline V gene are SSHAT and FNYEAQ (reference sequence). The length of the CDR3 is 15 residues. CDR3 sequence (DNA): TGTGCTAGCAGTCGGGGACTAGCGGGTTCCTACGAGCAGTACTTC. Its protein product is CASSRGLAGSYEQYF.

This chain uses TRBV29-1 with TRBJ1-1; a possible D gene is TRBD1 (6 bases). Germline-derived CDR1 and CDR2 are SQVTM and ANQGSEA. The V end lost 5 bases, the J end lost 1 base, and 14 bases lay between the germline ends. CDR3 length equals 14 residues. The CDR3 sequence: CSVKPGHQNTEAFF. The CDR3 DNA reads TGCAGCGTTAAACCGGGACATCAGAACACTGAAGCTTTCTTT.

The chain combines TRBV30 with TRBJ1-6, with 9 positions matching TRBD1. The CDR3 spans 16 residues. Germline values: CDR1 GTSNPN, CDR2 SVGIG (reference sequence). V trimming: 3 bases; J trimming: 1 base; junction bases outside the gene matches: 4. In DNA form, the CDR3 reads TGTGCCTGGAGCTTACAGGGGGCTTCCTATAATTCACCCCTCCACTTT. This sequence encodes CAWSLQGASYNSPLHF.

The V call is TRBV10-3, the J call TRBJ2-2; 12 bases align to TRBD2. Germline V CDR1 and CDR2: ENHRY, SYGVKD. J gave up 0 bases and V 3 bases, and 5 bases lay outside the gene matches. The CDR3 covers 18 residues. CDR3 in DNA: TGTGCCATCAGTGACGGACTAGCGGGACTAGCGAACACCGGGGAGCTGTTTTTT. Its protein product is CAISDGLAGLANTGELFF.

J is TRBJ1-1 and V is TRBV3-1 (or the pseudogene TRBV3-2), with D perhaps matching TRBD1 (5 bases). The germline V gene encodes CDR1 LGHDT and CDR2 YNNKEL (reference sequence). The CDR3 sequence is 13 residues long. V lost 4 bases and J 3 bases, leaving 9 bases between the germline ends. CDR3 residues: CASSLRQYTEAFF. The CDR3 region has the DNA TGTGCCAGCAGCCTAAGACAGTACACTGAAGCTTTCTTT.